This passage covers 7 T cell receptor beta chains from one sample sequenced in a study of regulatory T cells in long-lasting Graves disease. Noted time point: newly diagnosed GD, antithyroid drugs for less than 3 months. PBMCs were the source of the RNA used for TCR sequencing. Researchers made TCR beta libraries by using iRepertoire HTBI primers and running Arm-PCR on CDR3 regions. TCRdb itself ran the multiplex PCR reads through MiXCR, one entry per CDR3 protein. The table has 350,000 to 550,000 distinct CDR3 sequences, approximately 15% seen once. Another study also made use of these data, one on T cells in Graves' hyperthyroidism and ophthalmopathy.

Sequences were derived from peripheral blood mononuclear cells (PBMCs), sampled at new diagnosis, from a patient treated with antithyroid drugs. These receptors were obtained from a woman in her 50s with Graves disease.

This clonotype has more than one count but fewer than ten. CDR3 sequence (DNA): TGCGCCAGCAGCTTGGTAGGGCCGGGGACAGATACGCAGTATTTT. It specifies CASSLVGPGTDTQYF. The chain is built from TRBV5-1 and TRBJ2-3, with a tentative D call TRBD2 (5 bases). This CDR3 contains 15 residues. The V and J ends lost 0 bases and 3 bases respectively, with 11 bases between them. Germline CDR1 reads SGHRS; CDR2 reads YFSETQ.

This sequence joins TRBV10-2 and TRBJ2-1; D remains unclear. V lost 3 bases to trimming and J lost 12 bases, with 15 bases between them. Germline V gene data show CDR1 as WSHSY and CDR2 as SAAADI. The CDR3 extends over 13 amino acids. CDR3 residues: CASSEVGRVGQFF. The CDR3 DNA is TGCGCCAGCAGTGAAGTGGGAAGGGTCGGGCAGTTCTTC.

The chain uses TRBV18 and TRBJ1-6; perhaps TRBD1 as D (6 bases). This CDR3 has 16 residues. In germline, CDR1 is KGHSH, CDR2 LQKENI. Trimming cost V 2 bases and J 7 bases, with 15 bases left between them. In nucleotides, the CDR3 is TGTGCCAGCTCACCATACGAAGCGACAGGAAATTCACCCCTCCACTTT. It codes for CASSPYEATGNSPLHF.

This rearrangement joins TRBV6-1 to TRBJ2-7, with 7 bases matching TRBD2. The CDR3 runs to 16 residues. Germline lookup yields CDR1 MNHNS and CDR2 SASEGT. The V and J ends lost 2 bases and 3 bases, in that order; junction bases with no gene match: 10. CDR3 DNA: TGTGCCAGCAGTGAATTTTGGGGAGGGTTGGTCTACGAGCAGTACTTC. Its translation: CASSEFWGGLVYEQYF.

This clonotype has ten or more counts. J is TRBJ2-1 and V is TRBV13; possible D gene TRBD2, 5 bases. The V end lost 0 bases, the J end lost 2 bases, and 8 bases lay between the germline ends. Germline CDR1 and CDR2: PRHDT and FYEKMQ (reference sequence). The CDR3 is 15 amino acids. The CDR3 sequence: CASSLGSRAYNEQFF. The CDR3 DNA reads TGTGCCAGCAGCTTAGGCTCGCGGGCCTACAATGAGCAGTTCTTC.

Turning to this clonotype: A single base separates this from a much larger clone, so it may be a read error. The chain combines TRBV28 with TRBJ1-5; weak D call: TRBD1 (6 bases). From germline, CDR1 is MDHEN and CDR2 SYDVKM. The CDR3 length is 14 residues. CDR3 sequence (DNA): TGTGCCAGCAGTGCTTGGAGAGGGGGGCAGCCCCCGCATTTT. Its protein product is CASSAWRGGQPPHF.

This clonotype was picked up many times. The J gene is TRBJ2-3, the V gene TRBV7-3; 7 nucleotides align to TRBD1. Germline CDR1 reads SGHTA; CDR2 reads FQGTGA. The junction had 10 bases not matched to a gene; V was cut back by 5 bases and J by 2 bases. The CDR3 is made up of 16 amino acids. CDR3 in DNA: TGTGCCAGCAGCGCTGTACCGGGACAGACCACAGATACGCAGTATTTT. Its translation: CASSAVPGQTTDTQYF.